This note documents a single T cell receptor (beta chain) sequence. What this receptor recognizes is not known. Base qualities are not provided; no much larger clone lies one nucleotide away. TCRbeta CDR3 regions were amplified from genomic DNA by means of the immunoSEQ Assay, a bias-controlled multiplex PCR. The authors processed their data as follows. The number of nucleated cells in each sample was estimated by amplification of reference gene primers within the assay. To quantify the absolute abundance of each unique TCRbeta CDR3 rearrangement, sequence reads were collapsed and filtered. For each sample, productive Simpson clonality was calculated as the square root of Simpson's diversity index over productive rearrangements. TCRdb re-hosts the immuneACCESS table, in-frame sequences only. Its copies lack some clones; in the studies checked, an unresolved V gene accounts for under half of them, and the cause for the rest is not known. The DNA gave D and trimming, while V, J and clone size come from that table. This sample gives approximately 310,000 clones in total; approximately 81% of them show up just once. Jointly, the top ten make up 1.5% to 2% of the sample.

The data were taken from a study of blood T cell repertoires in COVID-19 (dated by TCRdb to about 2020). Some background on the complete study: The collaborator samples originated in the United States, Italy and Spain and spanned the acute and convalescent phases of COVID-19. Deeply sampled blood TCRbeta repertoires from subjects exposed to, actively infected with, or recovered from COVID-19 were included in the dataset. A freely available public database, intended as a resource for researchers studying the immune response to SARS-CoV-2, is where the repertoires were released. Sample metadata almost always included a de-identified subject ID, COVID-19 status, age in years and sex. Samples came from the ongoing ImmuneRACE study (first 160 participants) plus 1,254 subjects from 6 global collaborators. Where available, HLA class I and class II types were obtained from metadata supplied by the sample provider rather than from assay-based typing. The material from the prospective study consisted of cDNA or gDNA derived from T cells, B-cell-depleted T cells, or PBMCs. The paper's findings and limits, for the study overall: Clinical and demographic metadata were provided uncurated, with the amount varying by source and participant.

Participants in the prospective study were aged roughly 18 to 100 years, lived in 24 United States geographic areas, and enrolled through a virtual design. Cohort assignment in the prospective study relied on participant-reported clinical history from a screening survey and a study questionnaire. Exposed participants had been in contact, within 2 weeks of entering the study, with a person who had a PCR-confirmed or clinician-diagnosed case of COVID-19. Each participant in the prospective study had whole blood, serum and a nasopharyngeal or oropharyngeal swab collected by mobile phlebotomists. Additional blood draws and questionnaires over a 2-month period could optionally be provided by prospective study participants. Before DNA extraction, prospective study blood samples were shipped either frozen or at room temperature. The clonotype was recovered from a woman aged 30 to 39 who had been exposed to COVID-19. Sequencing input: PBMCs or T cells enriched from blood (not recorded which).

The sequenced DNA: TGTGCCAGTAGTATCAGTCTAGCGGGGGGCAACTCGGCACGGGAGACCCAGTACTTC. Its product reads: CASSISLAGGNSARETQYF. The sequence links TRBV19 to TRBJ2-5, with 11 bases aligning to TRBD2. The V end gives up 3 bases and the J end 5 bases, leaving 17 bases in the junction not matched to a gene. The germline V gene (reference sequence) yields LNHDA for CDR1 and SQIVND for CDR2. CDR3 length: 19 amino acids, cysteine to phenylalanine. Of all the DNA, just the CDR3 is kept, 57 bases in frame from base 1. Reference TRBV19 and TRBJ2-5 genes cover what lies past the CDR3, so the full variable domain is DGGITQSPKYLFRKEGQNVTLSCEQNLNHDAMYWYRQDPGQGLRLIYYSQIVNDFQKGDIAEGYSVSREKKESFPLTVTSAQKNPTAFYLCASSISLAGGNSARETQYFGPGTRLLVL.